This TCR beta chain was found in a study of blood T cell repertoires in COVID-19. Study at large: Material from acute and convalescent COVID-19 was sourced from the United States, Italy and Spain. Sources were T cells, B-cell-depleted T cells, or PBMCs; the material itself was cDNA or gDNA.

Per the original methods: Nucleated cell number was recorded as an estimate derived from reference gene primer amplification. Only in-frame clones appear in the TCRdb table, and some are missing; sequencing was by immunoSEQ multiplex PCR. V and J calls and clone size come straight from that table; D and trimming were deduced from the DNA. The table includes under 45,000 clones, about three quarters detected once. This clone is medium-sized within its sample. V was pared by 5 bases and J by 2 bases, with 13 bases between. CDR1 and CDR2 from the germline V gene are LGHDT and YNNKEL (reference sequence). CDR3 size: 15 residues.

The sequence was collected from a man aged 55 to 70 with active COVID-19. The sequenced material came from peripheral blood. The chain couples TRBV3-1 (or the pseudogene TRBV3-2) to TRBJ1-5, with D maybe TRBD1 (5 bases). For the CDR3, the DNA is TGTGCCAGCAGCTCGGGGGGGTTTGGCAATCAGCCCCAGCATTTT. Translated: CASSSGGFGNQPQHF.